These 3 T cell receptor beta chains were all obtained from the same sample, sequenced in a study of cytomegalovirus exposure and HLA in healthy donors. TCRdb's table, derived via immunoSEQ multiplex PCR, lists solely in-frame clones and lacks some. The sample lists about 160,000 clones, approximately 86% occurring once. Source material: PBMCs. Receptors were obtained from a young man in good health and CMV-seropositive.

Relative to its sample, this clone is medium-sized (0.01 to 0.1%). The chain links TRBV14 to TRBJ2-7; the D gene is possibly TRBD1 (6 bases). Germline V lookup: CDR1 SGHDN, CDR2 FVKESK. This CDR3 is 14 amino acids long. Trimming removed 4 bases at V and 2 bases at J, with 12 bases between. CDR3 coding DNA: TGTGCCAGCAGCCCGACAGGCGGCCCCTACGAGCAGTACTTC. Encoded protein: CASSPTGGPYEQYF.

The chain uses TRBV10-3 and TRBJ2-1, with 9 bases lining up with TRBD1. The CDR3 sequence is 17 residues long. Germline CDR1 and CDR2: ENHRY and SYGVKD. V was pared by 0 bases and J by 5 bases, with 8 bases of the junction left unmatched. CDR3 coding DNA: TGTGCCATCAGTGAGTCGAGCGGGACAGGGTCCCACAATGAGCAGTTCTTC. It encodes CAISESSGTGSHNEQFF.

As DNA, the CDR3 is TGTGCCAGCAGTGTGGACAGGGGTTACGAGCAGTACTTC. It specifies CASSVDRGYEQYF. The rearrangement joins TRBV6-1 to TRBJ2-7, with TRBD1 identical over 9 bases. From germline, CDR1 is MNHNS and CDR2 SASEGT. V lost 4 bases to trimming and J lost 4 bases; unmatched junction nucleotides: 2. The CDR3 runs to 13 residues.